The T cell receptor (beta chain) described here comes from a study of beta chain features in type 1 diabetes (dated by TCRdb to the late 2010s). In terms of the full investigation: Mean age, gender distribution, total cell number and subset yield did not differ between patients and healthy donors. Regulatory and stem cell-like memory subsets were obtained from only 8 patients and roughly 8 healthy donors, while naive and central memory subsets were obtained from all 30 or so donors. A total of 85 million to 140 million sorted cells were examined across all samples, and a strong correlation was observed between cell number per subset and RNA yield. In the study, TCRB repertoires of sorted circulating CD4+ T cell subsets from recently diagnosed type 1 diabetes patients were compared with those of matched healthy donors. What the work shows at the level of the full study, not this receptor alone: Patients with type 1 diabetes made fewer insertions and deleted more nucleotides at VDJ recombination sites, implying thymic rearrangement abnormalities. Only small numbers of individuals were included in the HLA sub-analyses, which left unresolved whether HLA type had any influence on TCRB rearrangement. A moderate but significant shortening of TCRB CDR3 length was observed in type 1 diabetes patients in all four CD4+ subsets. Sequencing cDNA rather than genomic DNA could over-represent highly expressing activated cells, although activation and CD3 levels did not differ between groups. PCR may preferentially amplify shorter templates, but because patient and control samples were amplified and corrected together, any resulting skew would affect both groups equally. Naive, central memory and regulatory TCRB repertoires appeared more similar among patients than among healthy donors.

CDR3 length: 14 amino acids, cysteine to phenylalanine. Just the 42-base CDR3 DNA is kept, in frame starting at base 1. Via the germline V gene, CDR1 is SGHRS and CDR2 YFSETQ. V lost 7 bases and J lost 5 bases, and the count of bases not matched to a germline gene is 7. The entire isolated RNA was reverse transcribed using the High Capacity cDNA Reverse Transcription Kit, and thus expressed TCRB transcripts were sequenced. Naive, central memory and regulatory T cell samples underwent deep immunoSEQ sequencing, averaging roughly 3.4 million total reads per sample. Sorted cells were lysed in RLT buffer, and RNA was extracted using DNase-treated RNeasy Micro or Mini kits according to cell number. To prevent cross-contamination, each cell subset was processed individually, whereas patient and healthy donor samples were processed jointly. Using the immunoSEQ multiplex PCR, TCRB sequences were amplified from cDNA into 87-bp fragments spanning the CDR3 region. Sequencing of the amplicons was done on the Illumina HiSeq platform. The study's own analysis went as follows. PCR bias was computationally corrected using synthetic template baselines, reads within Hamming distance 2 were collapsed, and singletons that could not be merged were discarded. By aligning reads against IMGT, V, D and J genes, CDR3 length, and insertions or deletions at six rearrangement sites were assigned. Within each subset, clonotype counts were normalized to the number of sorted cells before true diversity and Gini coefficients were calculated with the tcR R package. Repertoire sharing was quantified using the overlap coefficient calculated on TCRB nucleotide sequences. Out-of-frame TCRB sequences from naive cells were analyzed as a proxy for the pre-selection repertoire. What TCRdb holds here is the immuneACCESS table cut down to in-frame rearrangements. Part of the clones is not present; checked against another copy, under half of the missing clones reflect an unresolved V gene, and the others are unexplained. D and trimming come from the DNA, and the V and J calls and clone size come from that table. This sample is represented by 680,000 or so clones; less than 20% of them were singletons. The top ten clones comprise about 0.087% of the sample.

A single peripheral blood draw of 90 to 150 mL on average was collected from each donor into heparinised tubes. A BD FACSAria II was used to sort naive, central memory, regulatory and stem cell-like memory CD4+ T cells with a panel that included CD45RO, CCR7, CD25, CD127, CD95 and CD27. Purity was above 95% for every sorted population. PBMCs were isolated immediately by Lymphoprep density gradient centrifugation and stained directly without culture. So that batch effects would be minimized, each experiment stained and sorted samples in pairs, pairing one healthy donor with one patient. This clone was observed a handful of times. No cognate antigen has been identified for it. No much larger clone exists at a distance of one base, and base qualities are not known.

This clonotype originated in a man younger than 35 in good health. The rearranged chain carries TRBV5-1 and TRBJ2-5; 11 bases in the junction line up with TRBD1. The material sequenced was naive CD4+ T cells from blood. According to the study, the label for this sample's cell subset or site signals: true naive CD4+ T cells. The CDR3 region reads CASRGTGGPETQYF. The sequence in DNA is TGCGCCAGCCGAGGGACAGGGGGACCCGAGACCCAGTACTTC. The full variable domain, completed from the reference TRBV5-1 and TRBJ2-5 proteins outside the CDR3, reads KAGVTQTPRYLIKTRGQQVTLSCSPISGHRSVSWYQQTPGQGLQFLFEYFSETQRNKGNFPGRFSGRQFSNSRSEMNVSTLELGDSALYLCASRGTGGPETQYFGPGTRLLVL.